The 3 T cell receptor beta chains in this list originate from one sample, sequenced in a study of beta chain features in type 1 diabetes. These receptors have no identified antigens. Expressed TCRB transcripts got sequenced, as all isolated RNA was reverse transcribed. Assay used: immunoSEQ multiplex PCR; TCRdb lists only in-frame clones, some missing. Here the sample spans approximately 600,000 clones, around 12% being singletons. Study results and limitations: Significant though moderate, a shortening of TCRB CDR3s appeared in all four CD4+ subsets of Type 1 diabetes patients.

Sequenced material: naive CD4+ T cells from blood. The source of these receptors is a man aged 25-45 years with type 1 diabetes.

The chain employs TRBV7-2 and TRBJ1-1, with TRBD1 matching over 7 bases. The germline V gene encodes CDR1 SGHTA and CDR2 FQGNSA. This CDR3 contains 14 residues. With 4 bases clipped from V and 5 bases from J, the junction kept 7 bases outside the gene matches. DNA of the CDR3: TGTGCCAGCAGCTCCGGGACAGAAGGGACTGAAGCTTTCTTT. Encoded protein: CASSSGTEGTEAFF.

Worth noting for this clone: One end of the junction varies from germline; a read error may be responsible. This chain links TRBV5-6 with TRBJ1-2; maybe TRBD1 (5 bases). CDR1 is SGHDT and CDR2 is YYEEEE in the germline V gene. The CDR3 sequence is 14 residues long. The CDR3 loop is CASSLGGRNYGYTF. DNA for the CDR3: TGTGCCAGCAGTTTGGGGGGACGGAACTATGGCTACACCTTC.

V is TRBV21-1 and J is TRBJ2-1. TRBV21-1 is flagged as a pseudogene. The CDR3 sequence is 17 residues long. The chain's CDR3 is CASSCRRRASSYNEQFF. CDR3 bases: TGTGCCAGCAGCTGCCGACGAAGGGCGTCCTCCTACAATGAGCAGTTCTTC.